The rows below give T cell receptor beta chains drawn from one sample of a study of T cells in Graves' hyperthyroidism and ophthalmopathy. Using its own MiXCR run on the multiplex PCR reads, TCRdb lists one record per CDR3 protein. The sample shows about 840,000 distinct CDR3 sequences, roughly 40% of them seen only once. The specimen sequenced was blood. Receptor source: a man between 18 and 35 years old with Graves' hyperthyroidism. The CDR3 runs from the conserved cysteine through the conserved F or W. D genes are given only for firm matches. Part of the rows lack a size; the others show once, few, many or a class for expanded clones.

size: -; J: TRBJ1-6; V: TRBV9; D: -; CDR3: CASSQVGGLSSPLHF; DNA: TGTGCCAGCAGCCAAGTCGGGGGACTTAGTTCACCCCTCCACTTT
size: many; J: TRBJ2-7; V: TRBV20-1; D: TRBD1; CDR3: CSARTGTGPSYEQYF; DNA: TGCAGTGCTAGGACCGGGACAGGGCCATCCTACGAGCAGTACTTC
size: few; J: TRBJ2-2; V: TRBV7-9; D: -; CDR3: CASLLGGARTGELFF; DNA: TGTGCCAGCCTTTTGGGGGGCGCGAGGACCGGGGAGCTGTTTTTT
size: once; J: TRBJ1-6; V: TRBV7-9; D: -; CDR3: CASSPRGSSSPLHF; DNA: TGTGCCAGCAGCCCTAGGGGGTCTTCTTCACCCCTCCACTTT
size: -; J: TRBJ1-6; V: TRBV7-9; D: -; CDR3: CTSSPRGIDSPLHF; DNA: TGTACCAGCTCACCGAGAGGGATCGATTCACCCCTCCACTTT
size: many; J: TRBJ1-1; V: TRBV11-2; D: -; CDR3: CASSLASYTEAFF; DNA: TGTGCCAGCAGCTTAGCCTCTTACACTGAAGCTTTCTTT
size: many; J: TRBJ2-7; V: TRBV15; D: -; CDR3: CATSRVQSGHADEQYF; DNA: TGTGCCACCAGCAGAGTTCAATCTGGACATGCGGACGAGCAGTACTTC
size: few; J: TRBJ1-2; V: TRBV19; D: -; CDR3: CASSIARWLRGAFTYYGYTF; DNA: TGTGCCAGTAGTATAGCACGATGGCTAAGGGGCGCGTTTACCTACTATGGCTACACCTTC
size: -; J: TRBJ1-1; V: TRBV7-4; D: -; CDR3: CASSLVPGRKNTEAFF; DNA: TGTGCCAGCAGCTTAGTACCGGGCAGGAAGAACACTGAAGCTTTCTTT
size: many; J: TRBJ2-5; V: TRBV15; D: -; CDR3: CATSRGGRTGTWYQETQYF; DNA: TGTGCCACCAGCAGAGGAGGGCGAACGGGGACCTGGTACCAAGAGACCCAGTACTTC
size: -; J: TRBJ1-2; V: TRBV10-3; D: TRBD1; CDR3: CAIRTTGTGMDYGYTF; DNA: TGTGCCATCAGGACCACCGGGACAGGGATGGACTATGGCTACACCTTC
size: -; J: TRBJ1-5; V: TRBV7-2; D: -; CDR3: CASSFSLGQPQHF; DNA: TGTGCCAGCAGCTTTAGCCTCGGCCAGCCCCAGCATTTT
size: many; J: TRBJ2-7; V: TRBV25-1; D: -; CDR3: CASSFKYEQYF; DNA: TGTGCCAGCAGTTTTAAGTACGAGCAGTACTTC
size: many; J: TRBJ1-1; V: TRBV9; D: -; CDR3: CASSVLLNTEAFF; DNA: TGTGCCAGCAGCGTCCTATTGAACACTGAAGCTTTCTTT
size: many; J: TRBJ2-2; V: TRBV12-3/TRBV12-4; D: -; CDR3: CASSLTRSNTGELFF; DNA: TGTGCCAGCAGCCTGACTAGGTCGAACACCGGGGAGCTGTTTTTT
size: -; J: TRBJ1-1; V: TRBV25-1; D: -; CDR3: CASLGQGASEAFF; DNA: TGTGCCAGCTTGGGCCAGGGTGCCAGTGAAGCTTTCTTT
size: many; J: TRBJ1-5; V: TRBV7-6; D: -; CDR3: CASNPRTNGSNQPQHF; DNA: TGTGCCAGCAACCCCCGGACAAACGGTAGCAATCAGCCCCAGCATTTT
size: many; J: TRBJ1-3; V: TRBV7-6; D: -; CDR3: CASRGQGNTIYF; DNA: TGTGCCAGCAGAGGACAGGGAAACACCATATATTTT
size: -; J: TRBJ2-5; V: TRBV12-3/TRBV12-4; D: -; CDR3: CASRGRGSQYF; DNA: TGTGCCAGCAGGGGAAGAGGGTCCCAGTACTTC
size: -; J: TRBJ1-6; V: TRBV6-5; D: -; CDR3: CASRKGRRESPLHF; DNA: TGTGCCAGCAGGAAAGGAAGGAGAGAATCACCCCTCCACTTT
size: -; J: TRBJ2-7; V: TRBV7-3; D: -; CDR3: CASSESRQSEQYF; DNA: TGTGCCAGCAGCGAAAGCAGGCAGTCCGAGCAGTACTTC
size: many; J: TRBJ2-7; V: TRBV29-1; D: -; CDR3: CSVEGGDFYEQYF; DNA: TGCAGCGTTGAGGGGGGTGATTTTTACGAGCAGTACTTC